Below are 21 T cell receptor beta chains sequenced from a single sample in a study of T cells in Graves' hyperthyroidism and ophthalmopathy. Amplified TCR beta CDR3 regions derived from RNA transcripts. The study used the HTBI primer set for a first-round RT-PCR of the TCR CDR3. TCRdb called the multiplex PCR reads again in MiXCR, with one record for every CDR3 protein. The table shows 89,000 or so distinct CDR3 sequences, with 40% occurring only once. Sequencing input: peripheral blood or thyroid tissue (not recorded which). The receptors shown here come from a woman aged 25 to 39 with Graves' hyperthyroidism.

On this clonotype itself: This could be a read error, since a much larger clone is one nucleotide away. J is TRBJ2-5 and V is TRBV7-8; the D gene is possibly TRBD2 (6 bases). This CDR3 is built from 17 residues. Looked up from germline, CDR1 is SGHVS and CDR2 is FQNEAQ. CDR3 loop: CASSLMTELRREETRYF. In nucleotides, the CDR3 is TGTGCCAGCAGCCTCATGACAGAACTCAGGAGGGAAGAGACCCGGTACTTC.

The chain couples TRBV10-3 to TRBJ1-1; D might be TRBD1 (6 bases). This CDR3 is built from 14 residues. In germline, CDR1 is ENHRY, CDR2 SYGVKD. V was clipped by 3 bases and J by 3 bases, with 11 bases between them. The CDR3 spells CAISDRGADTEAFF. The CDR3 DNA sequence: TGTGCCATCAGTGACCGGGGGGCAGACACTGAAGCTTTCTTT.

The CDR3 loop reads CASILRGVGDQPQHF. The CDR3 DNA is TGTGCCAGCATCCTAAGGGGGGTAGGGGATCAGCCCCAGCATTTT. V is TRBV28 and J is TRBJ1-5; D might be TRBD1 (6 bases). Trimming shortened V by 7 bases and J by 5 bases, and 18 bases separated the two germline ends. Germline V CDR1 and CDR2: MDHEN, SYDVKM. This CDR3 spans 15 amino acids.

This clonotype was seen ten or more times. The chain is built from TRBV12-3 or TRBV12-4 and TRBJ1-4; D ambiguous. The length of the CDR3 is 14 residues. V dropped 5 bases and J dropped 4 bases, with 11 bases sitting between them. The CDR3 nucleotides read TGTGCCAGCAGTCCCCGACGGGGTAATGAAAAACTGTTTTTT. Translating it yields CASSPRRGNEKLFF.

Concerning this clonotype: The junction and the germline gene differ at one end; a read error may be behind it. The CDR3 sequence is CAASSIGQGGQPQHF. For the CDR3, the DNA is TGTGCCGCCAGCAGCATAGGACAGGGGGGTCAGCCCCAGCATTTT. The rearrangement links TRBV15 to TRBJ1-5; 10 nucleotides line up with TRBD1. The CDR3 is made up of 15 amino acids. Per the germline V gene, CDR1 is LNHNV and CDR2 is YYDKDF (reference sequence).

V usage is TRBV5-4 and J usage is TRBJ2-5, with no clear D. From germline, CDR1 is SGHNT and CDR2 YYREEE (reference sequence). Trimming removed 4 bases from V and 4 bases from J, with 11 bases in between. This CDR3 region has 13 residues. The CDR3 DNA reads TGTGCCAGCAGCGCTGGGTCTGGAGAGACCCAGTACTTC. It codes for CASSAGSGETQYF.

This clonotype was seen ten or more times. The gene calls are TRBV6-5 and TRBJ2-7, with D uncertain. There are 11 residues in the CDR3. Trimming stripped 3 bases from V and 6 bases from J, with 6 bases between. Per germline, CDR1 MNHEY and CDR2 SVGAGI. The CDR3 DNA follows: TGTGCCAGCAGTTATTCCCGCGAGCAGTACTTC. Translation: CASSYSREQYF.

This clonotype was counted a single time. No DNA is shown, since the ends of the CDR3 on it are uncertain; the CDR3 is the one TCRdb lists. CDR3 sequence: CASSFRTEAFFGQGTIYF. The V call is TRBV7-9, the J call TRBJ1-3; the D call in the table, TRBD1, was not verified against the DNA. The CDR3 is 18 amino acids long, termini counted. The germline gives CDR1 SEHNR, CDR2 FQNEAQ (reference sequence).

The chain carries TRBV10-3 and TRBJ1-4; D unresolved. CDR1 ENHRY and CDR2 SYGVKD come from the germline V gene. The CDR3 runs 15 residues. V lost 10 bases to trimming and J lost 7 bases, with 22 bases between them. The chain's CDR3 is CATSAVRARGEKLFF. CDR3 sequence (DNA): TGTGCCACTTCGGCCGTAAGGGCCCGGGGTGAAAAACTGTTTTTT.

The rearrangement links TRBV15 to TRBJ1-1; the match to TRBD1 covers 8 bases. Germline V gives CDR1 LNHNV, CDR2 YYDKDF (reference sequence). The CDR3 spans 15 residues. V lost 0 bases to trimming and J lost 4 bases; unmatched junction nucleotides: 4. CDR3: CATSRDRGQSTEAFF. In DNA form, the CDR3 reads TGTGCCACCAGCAGAGACAGGGGGCAAAGCACTGAAGCTTTCTTT.

This clonotype was seen many times. The rearrangement joins TRBV7-9 to TRBJ2-3, with D perhaps matching TRBD1 or TRBD2 (6 bases each). This CDR3 comprises 14 residues. Germline values: CDR1 SEHNR, CDR2 FQNEAQ (reference sequence). Trimming left V 2 bases short and J 4 bases short, with 10 bases between. The CDR3 region has the DNA TGTGCCAGCAGCTTAACGGGGGCAGCAGATACGCAGTATTTT. Translating gives CASSLTGAADTQYF.

The chain is built from TRBV7-9 and TRBJ2-3, with D perhaps being TRBD1 or TRBD2 (5 bases each). Trimming shortened V by 3 bases and J by 6 bases, and 16 bases separated the two germline ends. Germline CDR1 and CDR2: SEHNR and FQNEAQ (reference sequence). This CDR3 has 15 amino acids. The CDR3 sequence is CASSFSGAVGDTQYF. The CDR3 DNA follows: TGTGCCAGCAGCTTCTCCGGGGCAGTGGGGGATACGCAGTATTTT.

This clonotype was detected a few times. The chain is built from TRBV28 and TRBJ2-3, with 8 bases identical to TRBD1. There are 16 residues in the CDR3. Germline V lookup: CDR1 MDHEN, CDR2 SYDVKM. V dropped 5 bases and J dropped 7; count of bases not matched to a gene: 14. The CDR3 coding sequence is TGTGCCAGCAGTACGTCCGGACAGGGATATGTGTATACGCAGTATTTT. This codes for CASSTSGQGYVYTQYF.

This clonotype has a count of ten or more. The chain has TRBV3-1 and TRBJ1-2; D is undetermined. The germline V gene has CDR1 LGHDT and CDR2 YNNKEL (reference sequence). This CDR3 is 14 amino acids long. The V end lost 3 bases, the J end lost 5 bases, and 13 bases lay between the germline ends. The CDR3: CASSHVHPGYGYTF. Here the CDR3 DNA reads TGTGCCAGCAGCCATGTACACCCAGGTTATGGCTACACCTTC.

This clonotype was counted many times. The chain carries TRBV6-6 and TRBJ1-4; D gene uncertain. The V end was cut by 4 bases, the J end by 1 base, with 13 bases between. This CDR3 has 16 amino acids. Germline-derived CDR1 and CDR2 are MNHNY and SVGAGI (reference sequence). The DNA of the CDR3 is TGTGCCAGCAGTTCGTCTCGGAGCCAAACTAATGAAAAACTGTTTTTT. It is translated as CASSSSRSQTNEKLFF.

This clonotype was seen at least ten times. V gene TRBV20-1 combines with J gene TRBJ2-6, with 8 bases lining up with TRBD1. Looked up from germline, CDR1 is DFQATT and CDR2 is SNEGSKA (reference sequence). The CDR3 sequence is 16 residues long. Trimming took 5 bases from V and 1 from J; bases not matched to a gene: 7. This chain's CDR3 is CSASGQAVSGANVLTF. The CDR3, as DNA: TGCAGTGCTTCGGGACAGGCGGTATCTGGGGCCAACGTCCTGACTTTC.

The sample holds many counts of this clonotype. The genes are TRBV5-6 and TRBJ1-1; possibly TRBD1 for D (5 bases). Trimming shortened V by 2 bases and J by 5 bases, and 19 bases separated the two germline ends. CDR1 is SGHDT, CDR2 YYEEEE, per germline. The CDR3 runs to 16 residues. CDR3 sequence reads: CASSLIPREGNTEAFF. The DNA for the CDR3 is TGTGCCAGCAGCTTAATCCCCAGGGAGGGAAATACTGAAGCTTTCTTT.

About this clonotype: The junction differs from germline at one of its ends, possibly a read error. The chain couples TRBV7-2 to TRBJ2-7; D might be TRBD1 or TRBD2, each matching 5 bases. There are 13 residues in the CDR3. Germline CDR1 reads SGHTA; CDR2 reads FQGNSA. CDR3 amino acids: CASSLGRTYEQRF. CDR3 nucleotides: TGTGCCAGCAGCTTGGGACGGACCTACGAGCAGCGCTTC.

This chain connects TRBV15 to TRBJ2-7, with 14 nucleotides matching TRBD2. CDR1 and CDR2 from the germline V gene are LNHNV and YYDKDF (reference sequence). CDR3 size: 17 residues. V gave up 3 bases and J gave up 2 bases; unmatched junction bases: 6. The DNA for the CDR3 is TGTGCCACCAGCAGGGGGACTAGCGGGAGTTTTACCTACGAGCAGTACTTC. Its protein is CATSRGTSGSFTYEQYF.

Points on this clonotype: Its ends do not fully match the called genes, so a read error is possible. J is TRBJ2-2 and V is TRBV7-3, with D possibly matching TRBD2 (5 bases). CDR3 length: 15 amino acids. Germline CDR1 and CDR2: SGHTA and FQGTGA. CDR3 sequence (DNA): TGTGCCAGCAGCCGCCGAGGGAGCGGCACCGGGGAGCTGTCCTTT. It translates to CASSRRGSGTGELSF.

This clonotype appeared a single time. CDR3 sequence: CASSLGTGGDTEAFF. The CDR3 coding sequence is TGTGCCAGCAGCTTAGGGACAGGGGGAGACACTGAAGCTTTCTTT. The rearrangement uses TRBV7-9 and TRBJ1-1, with 10 nucleotides matching TRBD1. J gave up 3 bases and V 1 base, and 2 bases lay outside the gene matches. This CDR3 region has 15 residues. Germline CDR1 reads SEHNR; CDR2 reads FQNEAQ (reference sequence).